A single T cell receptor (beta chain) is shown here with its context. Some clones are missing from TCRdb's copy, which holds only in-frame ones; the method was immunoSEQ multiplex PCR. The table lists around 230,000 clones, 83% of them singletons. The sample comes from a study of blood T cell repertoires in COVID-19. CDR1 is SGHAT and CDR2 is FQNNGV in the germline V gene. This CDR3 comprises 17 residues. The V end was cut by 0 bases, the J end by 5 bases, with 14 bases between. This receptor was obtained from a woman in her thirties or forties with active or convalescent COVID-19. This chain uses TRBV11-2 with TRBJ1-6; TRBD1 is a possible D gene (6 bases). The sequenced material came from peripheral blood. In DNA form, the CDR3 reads TGTGCCAGCAGCTTAGATCGCTGGACAGCCGATAATTCACCCCTCCACTTT. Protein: CASSLDRWTADNSPLHF.